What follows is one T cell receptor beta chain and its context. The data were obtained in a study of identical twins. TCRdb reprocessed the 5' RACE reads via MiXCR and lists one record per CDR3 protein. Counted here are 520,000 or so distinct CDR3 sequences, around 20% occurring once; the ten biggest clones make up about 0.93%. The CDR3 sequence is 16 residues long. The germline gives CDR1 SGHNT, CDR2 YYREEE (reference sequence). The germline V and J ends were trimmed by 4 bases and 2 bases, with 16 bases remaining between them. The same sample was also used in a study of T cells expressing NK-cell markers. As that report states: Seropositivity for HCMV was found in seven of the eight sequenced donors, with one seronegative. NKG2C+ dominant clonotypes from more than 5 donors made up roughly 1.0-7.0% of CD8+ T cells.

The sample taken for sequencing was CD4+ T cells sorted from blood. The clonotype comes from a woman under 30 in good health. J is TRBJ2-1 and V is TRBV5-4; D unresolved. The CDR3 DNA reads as TGTGCCAGCAGCCTCCTGACACATGTAACCTACAATGAGCAGTTCTTC. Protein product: CASSLLTHVTYNEQFF.